Sequencing of this T cell receptor (beta chain) was carried out in a study of blood T cell repertoires in COVID-19. Study-wide background: The United States, Italy and Spain provided the acute and convalescent COVID-19 samples. Sample material is recorded as cDNA or gDNA derived from T cells, B-cell-depleted T cells, or PBMCs.

Study processing details: Quantification of nucleated cells was approximated via reference gene primer amplification. Assay: immunoSEQ multiplex PCR; the TCRdb copy retains only in-frame clones and omits some. Clone size and V and J calls were adopted from that table, with D and trimming inferred from the DNA. In the table there are approximately 190,000 clones, about 88% of which are singletons. Germline V gene data show CDR1 as SGHRS and CDR2 as YFSETQ. The CDR3 loop spans 14 amino acids. With 5 bases removed from V and 5 bases from J, the gap between germline ends came to 14 bases. The origin of this receptor is a woman in her forties who had recovered from COVID-19. The sample consisted of peripheral blood. V and J are TRBV5-1 and TRBJ2-1, with a tentative D call TRBD1 (6 bases). CDR3 DNA sequence: TGCGCCAGCAGTTCGGGGACACTTAACAATGAGCAGTTCTTC. Translating gives CASSSGTLNNEQFF. Full variable domain (missing parts from reference TRBV5-1 and TRBJ2-1): KAGVTQTPRYLIKTRGQQVTLSCSPISGHRSVSWYQQTPGQGLQFLFEYFSETQRNKGNFPGRFSGRQFSNSRSEMNVSTLELGDSALYLCASSSGTLNNEQFFGPGTRLTVL.